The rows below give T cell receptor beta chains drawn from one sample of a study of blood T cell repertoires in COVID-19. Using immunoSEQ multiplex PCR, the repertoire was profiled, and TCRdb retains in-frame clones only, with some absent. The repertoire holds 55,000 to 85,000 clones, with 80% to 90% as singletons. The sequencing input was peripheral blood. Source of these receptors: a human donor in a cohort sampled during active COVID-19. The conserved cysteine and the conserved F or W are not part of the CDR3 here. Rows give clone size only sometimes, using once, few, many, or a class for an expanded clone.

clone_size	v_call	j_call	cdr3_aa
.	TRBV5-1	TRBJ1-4	ASSELTGDLEKLF
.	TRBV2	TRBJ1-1	ASSDRGGITEAF
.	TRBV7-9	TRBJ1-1	ASSPRDRANTEAF
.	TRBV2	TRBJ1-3	ASGILSGNTIY
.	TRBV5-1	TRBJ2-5	ASSPTPGTGQETQY
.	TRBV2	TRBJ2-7	ASSRQHQAYEQY
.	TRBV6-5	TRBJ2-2	ASSYSALNTGELF
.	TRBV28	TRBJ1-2	ASSLGDRGPTNYGYT
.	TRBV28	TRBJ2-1	ASSRPAGGRNEQF
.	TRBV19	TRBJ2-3	ASSIRGQRTDTQY
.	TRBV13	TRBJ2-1	ASSSRVRTSGGALNEQF
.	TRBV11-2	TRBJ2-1	ASSLGTPSYNEQF
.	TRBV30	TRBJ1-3	AWGLSGGSGNTIY
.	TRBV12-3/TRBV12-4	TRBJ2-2	ASSFLETGELF
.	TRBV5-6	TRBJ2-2	ASSANRVLVTGELF
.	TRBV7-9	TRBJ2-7	ASSTQDRGEQY
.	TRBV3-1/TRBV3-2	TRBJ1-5	ASSPSHSNQPQH
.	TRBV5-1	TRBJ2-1	ASSVTGLDYNEQF
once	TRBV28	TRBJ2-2	ASSLAGAGELF
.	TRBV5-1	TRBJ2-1	ASTPDGGSRNEQF
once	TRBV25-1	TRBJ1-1	ASSARQGAEAF
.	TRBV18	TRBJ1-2	ASSPGGQFYGHT
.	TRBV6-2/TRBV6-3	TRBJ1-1	ASSPSTENTEAF
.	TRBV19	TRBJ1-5	ASRGWTGESQPQH
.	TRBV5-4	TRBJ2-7	ASSLDPWAEQY
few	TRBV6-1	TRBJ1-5	ASSEGTGGQPQH
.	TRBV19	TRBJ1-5	ASSSTGEGQPQH
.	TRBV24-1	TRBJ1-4	ATSEGQGSANEKLF
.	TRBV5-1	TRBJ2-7	ASSLDGGRNEQY
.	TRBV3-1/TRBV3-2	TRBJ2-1	ASSQIALSSYNEQF
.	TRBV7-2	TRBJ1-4	ASRRQSREKLF
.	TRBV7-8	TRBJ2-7	ASSLNLYEQY
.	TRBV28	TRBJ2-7	ASSYWDMTSYEQY
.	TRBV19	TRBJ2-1	ASSPSPGGLNEQF